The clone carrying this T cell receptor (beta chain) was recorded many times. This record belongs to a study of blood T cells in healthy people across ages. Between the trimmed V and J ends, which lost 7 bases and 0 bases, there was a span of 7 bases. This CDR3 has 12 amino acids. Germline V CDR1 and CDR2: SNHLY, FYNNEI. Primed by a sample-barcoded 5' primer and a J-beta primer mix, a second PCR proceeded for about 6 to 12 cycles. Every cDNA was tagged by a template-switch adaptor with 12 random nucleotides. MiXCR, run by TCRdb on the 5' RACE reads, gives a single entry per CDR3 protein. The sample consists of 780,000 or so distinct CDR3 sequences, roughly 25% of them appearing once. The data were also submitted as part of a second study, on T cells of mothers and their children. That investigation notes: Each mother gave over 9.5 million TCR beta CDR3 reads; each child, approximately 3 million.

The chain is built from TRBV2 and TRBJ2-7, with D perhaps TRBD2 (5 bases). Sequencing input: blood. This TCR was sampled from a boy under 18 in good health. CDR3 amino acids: CASTGDSYEQYF. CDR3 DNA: TGTGCCAGCACCGGGGACTCCTACGAGCAGTACTTC.